This T cell receptor beta chain was sequenced for a study of shared clonotypes between healthy human individuals. Assay used: immunoSEQ multiplex PCR; TCRdb lists only in-frame clones, some missing. This sample has 1.6 million or so clones; roughly 96% occur once, and the top ten carry more than 0.9%. This CDR3 is 18 amino acids long. Looked up from germline, CDR1 is WSHSY and CDR2 is SAAADI. The V gene end was trimmed by 2 bases and the J gene end by 7 bases; junction bases not matched to a gene: 13. Source material: naive CD4+ T cells sorted from blood. Described subset: CD45RA+ positively selected. The chain recombines TRBV10-2 with TRBJ2-1; 11 bases align to TRBD2. The clonotype originates from a man aged 30 to 45 in good health. The CDR3 DNA sequence: TGCGCCAGCAGTGAGGACTTGAAACTAGCGGGAGTTTGGAATGAGCAGTTCTTC. This translates into CASSEDLKLAGVWNEQFF.